Below, one TCR beta chain is given with its context. Its matching antigen is unknown. Its ends do not fully match the called genes, so a read error is possible. This entry belongs to a study of cytomegalovirus exposure and HLA in healthy donors. Study details: In terms of ancestry, the Caucasian-associated cluster contained 75% to 85% of the roughly 400 genotyped donors.

The CDR3 is 13 amino acids. Germline V CDR1 and CDR2: SEHNR, FQNEAQ (reference sequence). Points from the study as a whole: The study had only CMV serostatus as immune exposure information. Evidence from a later analysis indicated that most CMV-associated TCR beta chains looked HLA-restricted.

The PCR used 60 Vbeta and 13 Jbeta primers. The data were produced by immunoSEQ multiplex PCR, yet TCRdb's version contains in-frame clones alone and is incomplete. The sample lists about 100,000 clones; around three quarters were seen once. The V call is TRBV7-9, the J call TRBJ1-1; D gene unclear. The sequence was obtained from a woman in her forties or fifties in good health and CMV-seropositive. Sequences were obtained from PBMCs. CDR3 coding DNA: TGTTCCAGCAGCTTATTTTTAAACACTGAAGCTTTCTTT. It is translated as CSSSLFLNTEAFF.